The source of this T cell receptor beta chain is a study of shared T cell receptors in the human thymus. This clone was counted only a few times. Repertoires were generated with immunoSEQ multiplex PCR, while TCRdb's copy carries only in-frame clones and drops some. Of hundreds of thousands of clones listed, 87% were seen once; the top ten hold over 0.008%. Germline-derived CDR1 and CDR2 are MGHDK and SYGVNS. The CDR3 is 17 amino acids. The ends were cut back, 8 bases at V and 3 bases at J, with 23 bases in the middle. This same sample was also part of a study on human thymus T cells. That source adds: Thymic tissue was derived from resections collected during corrective heart surgery. Thymic and blood repertoires appeared to display a bias in their usage of V and J genes.

The chain is built from TRBV25-1 and TRBJ1-5; D might be TRBD1 (6 bases). Sequenced sample: thymocytes. This receptor was obtained from a boy younger than two with a congenital heart defect. CDR3 sequence (DNA): TGTGCCAGCGCGATATACAGGGATAGCAGCGACAATCAGCCCCAGCATTTT. As protein: CASAIYRDSSDNQPQHF.